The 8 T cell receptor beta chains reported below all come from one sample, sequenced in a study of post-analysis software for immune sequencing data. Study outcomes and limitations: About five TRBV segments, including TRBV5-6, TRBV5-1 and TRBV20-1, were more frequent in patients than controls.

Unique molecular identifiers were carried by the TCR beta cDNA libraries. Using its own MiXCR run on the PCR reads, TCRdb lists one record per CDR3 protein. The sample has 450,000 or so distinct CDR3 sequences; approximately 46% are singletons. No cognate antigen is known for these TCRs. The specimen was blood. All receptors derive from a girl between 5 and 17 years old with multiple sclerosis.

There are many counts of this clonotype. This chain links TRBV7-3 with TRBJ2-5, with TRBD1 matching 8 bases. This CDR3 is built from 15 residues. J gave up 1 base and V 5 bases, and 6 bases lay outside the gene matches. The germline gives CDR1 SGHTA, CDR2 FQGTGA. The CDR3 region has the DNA TGTGCCAGCAGCCCGTCCCAGGGGGCCCAAGAGACCCAGTACTTC. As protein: CASSPSQGAQETQYF.

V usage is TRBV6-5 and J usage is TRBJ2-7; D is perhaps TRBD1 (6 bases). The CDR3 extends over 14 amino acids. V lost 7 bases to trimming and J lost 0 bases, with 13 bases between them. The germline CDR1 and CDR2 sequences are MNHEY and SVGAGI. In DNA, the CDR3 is TGTGCCAGCACCTGGACAGCAGACTCCTACGAGCAGTACTTC. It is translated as CASTWTADSYEQYF.

The CDR3 loop reads CASSPGRAETPLHF. Here the CDR3 DNA reads TGTGCCAGCAGTCCTGGTCGAGCTGAAACACCCCTCCACTTT. This chain joins TRBV27 and TRBJ1-6; no reliable D call. CDR3 length: 14 residues. In germline, CDR1 is MNHEY, CDR2 SMNVEV (reference sequence). V lost 5 bases, J lost 11 bases, and 16 bases lay in between.

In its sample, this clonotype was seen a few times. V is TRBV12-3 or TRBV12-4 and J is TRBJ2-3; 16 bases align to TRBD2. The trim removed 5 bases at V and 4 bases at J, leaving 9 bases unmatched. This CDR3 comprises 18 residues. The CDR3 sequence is CASSSPGTSGRASDTQYF. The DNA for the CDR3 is TGTGCCAGCAGTAGTCCCGGGACTAGCGGGAGGGCCTCAGATACGCAGTATTTT.

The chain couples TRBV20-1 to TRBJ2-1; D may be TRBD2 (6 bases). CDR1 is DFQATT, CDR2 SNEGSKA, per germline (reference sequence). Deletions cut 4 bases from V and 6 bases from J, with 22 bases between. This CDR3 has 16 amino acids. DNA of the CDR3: TGCAGTGCTATTTCGAGGTTTCGGGAGTACGGCAATGAGCAGTTCTTC. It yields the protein CSAISRFREYGNEQFF.

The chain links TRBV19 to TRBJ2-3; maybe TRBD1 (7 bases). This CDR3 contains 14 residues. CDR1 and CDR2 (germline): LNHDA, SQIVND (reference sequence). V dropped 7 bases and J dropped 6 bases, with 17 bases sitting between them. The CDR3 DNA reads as TGTGCCAGTAACCCCCAGGAGGGACAGGATACGCAGTATTTT. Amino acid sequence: CASNPQEGQDTQYF.

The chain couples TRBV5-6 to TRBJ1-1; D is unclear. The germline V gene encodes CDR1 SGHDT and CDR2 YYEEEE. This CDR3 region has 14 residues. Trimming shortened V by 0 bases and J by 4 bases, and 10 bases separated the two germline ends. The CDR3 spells CASSLDVGGTEAFF. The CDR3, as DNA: TGTGCCAGCAGCTTGGATGTGGGTGGCACTGAAGCTTTCTTT. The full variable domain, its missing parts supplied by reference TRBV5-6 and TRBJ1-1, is DAGVTQSPTHLIKTRGQQVTLRCSPKSGHDTVSWYQQALGQGPQFIFQYYEEEERQRGNFPDRFSGHQFPNYSSELNVNALLLGDSALYLCASSLDVGGTEAFFGQGTRLTVV.

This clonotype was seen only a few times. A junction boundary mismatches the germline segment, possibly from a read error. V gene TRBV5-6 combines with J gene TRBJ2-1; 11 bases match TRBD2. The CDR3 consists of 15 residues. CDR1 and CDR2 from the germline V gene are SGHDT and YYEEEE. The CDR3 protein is CTSSATSGRYNEQFF. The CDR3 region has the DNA TGTACCAGCAGCGCAACTAGCGGGAGATACAATGAGCAGTTCTTC.